The 3 T cell receptor beta chains below all came from one sample that was sequenced in a study of spatial heterogeneity in lung cancer. The time point is: sample taken at primary tumor resection. Researchers sequenced whole RNA taken from tumor, nontumor lung or frozen PBMC without sorting. From the 5' RACE reads, TCRdb called clonotypes with MiXCR, one entry per CDR3 protein. The table records more than 10,000 distinct CDR3 sequences, under 5% of them present only once. The sequenced sample was PBMCs, obtained at surgery. Receptors were obtained from a male donor with early-stage non-small cell lung cancer.

This clonotype was observed at least ten times. This beta chain is off target for a library built for alpha chains, so its abundance means little. The genes are TRBV27 and TRBJ2-1; no clear D gene. From germline, CDR1 is MNHEY and CDR2 SMNVEV (reference sequence). This CDR3 is built from 15 residues. Trimming took off 3 bases at V and 0 bases at J, with 9 bases between the two ends. CDR3 sequence (DNA): TGTGCCAGCAGTTTTACGTTGAGCTCCTACAATGAGCAGTTCTTC. Its protein is CASSFTLSSYNEQFF.

This clonotype was detected many times. This beta chain turned up in a library designed for alpha chains; as an off-target read, its abundance says little. This chain uses TRBV5-1 with TRBJ1-1, with D unresolved. Germline V lookup: CDR1 SGHRS, CDR2 YFSETQ. With 9 bases removed from V and 4 bases from J, the gap between germline ends came to 13 bases. The CDR3 has 12 amino acids. CDR3 DNA sequence: TGCGCCACCCGGGGAGAGAGCACTGAAGCTTTCTTT. This translates into CATRGESTEAFF. Drawing the rest from reference TRBV5-1 and TRBJ1-1, the complete variable domain is KAGVTQTPRYLIKTRGQQVTLSCSPISGHRSVSWYQQTPGQGLQFLFEYFSETQRNKGNFPGRFSGRQFSNSRSEMNVSTLELGDSALYLCATRGESTEAFFGQGTRLTVV.

Notes on this clonotype: Little can be read into the size of this beta chain, an off-target read in a library designed for alpha chains. The genes are TRBV6-1 and TRBJ2-2; the match to TRBD1 covers 9 bases. The CDR3 runs 14 residues. J gave up 5 bases and V 8 bases, and 6 bases lay outside the gene matches. The germline V gene encodes CDR1 MNHNS and CDR2 SASEGT. The CDR3 here is CASGEQGATGELFF. Written as DNA, the CDR3 is TGTGCCAGCGGGGAACAGGGGGCGACCGGGGAGCTGTTTTTT.